This T cell receptor beta chain was retrieved from a study of blood T cells in healthy people across ages. Study at large: Researchers report that template switching captured about one barcoded beta molecule per two T cells.

Germline V lookup: CDR1 MDHEN, CDR2 SYDVKM. The V segment lost 6 bases and the J segment 1 base; nucleotides outside the gene matches: 11. There are 16 residues in the CDR3. Then a second PCR, running roughly 7 to 11 cycles, was carried out with a sample-barcoded 5' primer and a J-beta primer mix. TCRdb reprocessed the 5' RACE reads via MiXCR and lists one record per CDR3 protein. Among hundreds of thousands of distinct CDR3 sequences listed, 20% to 25% were seen once. Each sample gave at least 7 million isolated PBMCs. This clonotype came up a few times. The chain carries TRBV28 and TRBJ2-5; 7 nucleotides align to TRBD1. Sequencing used blood. The source is a man between 65 and 80 years old in good health. CDR3 DNA: TGTGCCAGCAGCCAACAGGGGCTAACCCTCCAAGAGACCCAGTACTTC. Translated, it gives CASSQQGLTLQETQYF.